Described below is a single TCR beta chain sequence and its context. The antigen is undetermined. This sample also contains other DNA sequences that code for the same CDR3. Germline V gene lookup returns CDR1 SQVTM and CDR2 ANQGSEA. The CDR3 length is 12 residues. Trimming shortened V by 1 base and J by 0 bases, and 1 base separated the two germline ends. This sample is drawn from a study of CD8+ T cells in alopecia areata. Regarding the study as a whole: Uncertain still, given a single nonresponder, is whether baseline CD8+ expansion links to response.

Stated treatment: oral pan-JAK inhibitor, 5-10 mg twice daily. After isolation, RNA underwent reverse transcription to generate cDNA as the sequencing template. TCRdb keeps only in-frame clones here, not all; method: immunoSEQ multiplex PCR. There are 65,000 to 75,000 clones in the sample; around 29% occur only once, and about 15% lies in the top ten. The TCR originated in a human donor with alopecia areata. The chain recombines TRBV29-1 with TRBJ2-1, with D uncertain. The sample in question was CD8+ T cells sorted from blood, obtained at week 4, from a patient treated with tofacitinib. The chain's CDR3 is CSVEVSYNEQFF. CDR3 nucleotide sequence: TGCAGCGTTGAAGTCTCCTACAATGAGCAGTTCTTC.